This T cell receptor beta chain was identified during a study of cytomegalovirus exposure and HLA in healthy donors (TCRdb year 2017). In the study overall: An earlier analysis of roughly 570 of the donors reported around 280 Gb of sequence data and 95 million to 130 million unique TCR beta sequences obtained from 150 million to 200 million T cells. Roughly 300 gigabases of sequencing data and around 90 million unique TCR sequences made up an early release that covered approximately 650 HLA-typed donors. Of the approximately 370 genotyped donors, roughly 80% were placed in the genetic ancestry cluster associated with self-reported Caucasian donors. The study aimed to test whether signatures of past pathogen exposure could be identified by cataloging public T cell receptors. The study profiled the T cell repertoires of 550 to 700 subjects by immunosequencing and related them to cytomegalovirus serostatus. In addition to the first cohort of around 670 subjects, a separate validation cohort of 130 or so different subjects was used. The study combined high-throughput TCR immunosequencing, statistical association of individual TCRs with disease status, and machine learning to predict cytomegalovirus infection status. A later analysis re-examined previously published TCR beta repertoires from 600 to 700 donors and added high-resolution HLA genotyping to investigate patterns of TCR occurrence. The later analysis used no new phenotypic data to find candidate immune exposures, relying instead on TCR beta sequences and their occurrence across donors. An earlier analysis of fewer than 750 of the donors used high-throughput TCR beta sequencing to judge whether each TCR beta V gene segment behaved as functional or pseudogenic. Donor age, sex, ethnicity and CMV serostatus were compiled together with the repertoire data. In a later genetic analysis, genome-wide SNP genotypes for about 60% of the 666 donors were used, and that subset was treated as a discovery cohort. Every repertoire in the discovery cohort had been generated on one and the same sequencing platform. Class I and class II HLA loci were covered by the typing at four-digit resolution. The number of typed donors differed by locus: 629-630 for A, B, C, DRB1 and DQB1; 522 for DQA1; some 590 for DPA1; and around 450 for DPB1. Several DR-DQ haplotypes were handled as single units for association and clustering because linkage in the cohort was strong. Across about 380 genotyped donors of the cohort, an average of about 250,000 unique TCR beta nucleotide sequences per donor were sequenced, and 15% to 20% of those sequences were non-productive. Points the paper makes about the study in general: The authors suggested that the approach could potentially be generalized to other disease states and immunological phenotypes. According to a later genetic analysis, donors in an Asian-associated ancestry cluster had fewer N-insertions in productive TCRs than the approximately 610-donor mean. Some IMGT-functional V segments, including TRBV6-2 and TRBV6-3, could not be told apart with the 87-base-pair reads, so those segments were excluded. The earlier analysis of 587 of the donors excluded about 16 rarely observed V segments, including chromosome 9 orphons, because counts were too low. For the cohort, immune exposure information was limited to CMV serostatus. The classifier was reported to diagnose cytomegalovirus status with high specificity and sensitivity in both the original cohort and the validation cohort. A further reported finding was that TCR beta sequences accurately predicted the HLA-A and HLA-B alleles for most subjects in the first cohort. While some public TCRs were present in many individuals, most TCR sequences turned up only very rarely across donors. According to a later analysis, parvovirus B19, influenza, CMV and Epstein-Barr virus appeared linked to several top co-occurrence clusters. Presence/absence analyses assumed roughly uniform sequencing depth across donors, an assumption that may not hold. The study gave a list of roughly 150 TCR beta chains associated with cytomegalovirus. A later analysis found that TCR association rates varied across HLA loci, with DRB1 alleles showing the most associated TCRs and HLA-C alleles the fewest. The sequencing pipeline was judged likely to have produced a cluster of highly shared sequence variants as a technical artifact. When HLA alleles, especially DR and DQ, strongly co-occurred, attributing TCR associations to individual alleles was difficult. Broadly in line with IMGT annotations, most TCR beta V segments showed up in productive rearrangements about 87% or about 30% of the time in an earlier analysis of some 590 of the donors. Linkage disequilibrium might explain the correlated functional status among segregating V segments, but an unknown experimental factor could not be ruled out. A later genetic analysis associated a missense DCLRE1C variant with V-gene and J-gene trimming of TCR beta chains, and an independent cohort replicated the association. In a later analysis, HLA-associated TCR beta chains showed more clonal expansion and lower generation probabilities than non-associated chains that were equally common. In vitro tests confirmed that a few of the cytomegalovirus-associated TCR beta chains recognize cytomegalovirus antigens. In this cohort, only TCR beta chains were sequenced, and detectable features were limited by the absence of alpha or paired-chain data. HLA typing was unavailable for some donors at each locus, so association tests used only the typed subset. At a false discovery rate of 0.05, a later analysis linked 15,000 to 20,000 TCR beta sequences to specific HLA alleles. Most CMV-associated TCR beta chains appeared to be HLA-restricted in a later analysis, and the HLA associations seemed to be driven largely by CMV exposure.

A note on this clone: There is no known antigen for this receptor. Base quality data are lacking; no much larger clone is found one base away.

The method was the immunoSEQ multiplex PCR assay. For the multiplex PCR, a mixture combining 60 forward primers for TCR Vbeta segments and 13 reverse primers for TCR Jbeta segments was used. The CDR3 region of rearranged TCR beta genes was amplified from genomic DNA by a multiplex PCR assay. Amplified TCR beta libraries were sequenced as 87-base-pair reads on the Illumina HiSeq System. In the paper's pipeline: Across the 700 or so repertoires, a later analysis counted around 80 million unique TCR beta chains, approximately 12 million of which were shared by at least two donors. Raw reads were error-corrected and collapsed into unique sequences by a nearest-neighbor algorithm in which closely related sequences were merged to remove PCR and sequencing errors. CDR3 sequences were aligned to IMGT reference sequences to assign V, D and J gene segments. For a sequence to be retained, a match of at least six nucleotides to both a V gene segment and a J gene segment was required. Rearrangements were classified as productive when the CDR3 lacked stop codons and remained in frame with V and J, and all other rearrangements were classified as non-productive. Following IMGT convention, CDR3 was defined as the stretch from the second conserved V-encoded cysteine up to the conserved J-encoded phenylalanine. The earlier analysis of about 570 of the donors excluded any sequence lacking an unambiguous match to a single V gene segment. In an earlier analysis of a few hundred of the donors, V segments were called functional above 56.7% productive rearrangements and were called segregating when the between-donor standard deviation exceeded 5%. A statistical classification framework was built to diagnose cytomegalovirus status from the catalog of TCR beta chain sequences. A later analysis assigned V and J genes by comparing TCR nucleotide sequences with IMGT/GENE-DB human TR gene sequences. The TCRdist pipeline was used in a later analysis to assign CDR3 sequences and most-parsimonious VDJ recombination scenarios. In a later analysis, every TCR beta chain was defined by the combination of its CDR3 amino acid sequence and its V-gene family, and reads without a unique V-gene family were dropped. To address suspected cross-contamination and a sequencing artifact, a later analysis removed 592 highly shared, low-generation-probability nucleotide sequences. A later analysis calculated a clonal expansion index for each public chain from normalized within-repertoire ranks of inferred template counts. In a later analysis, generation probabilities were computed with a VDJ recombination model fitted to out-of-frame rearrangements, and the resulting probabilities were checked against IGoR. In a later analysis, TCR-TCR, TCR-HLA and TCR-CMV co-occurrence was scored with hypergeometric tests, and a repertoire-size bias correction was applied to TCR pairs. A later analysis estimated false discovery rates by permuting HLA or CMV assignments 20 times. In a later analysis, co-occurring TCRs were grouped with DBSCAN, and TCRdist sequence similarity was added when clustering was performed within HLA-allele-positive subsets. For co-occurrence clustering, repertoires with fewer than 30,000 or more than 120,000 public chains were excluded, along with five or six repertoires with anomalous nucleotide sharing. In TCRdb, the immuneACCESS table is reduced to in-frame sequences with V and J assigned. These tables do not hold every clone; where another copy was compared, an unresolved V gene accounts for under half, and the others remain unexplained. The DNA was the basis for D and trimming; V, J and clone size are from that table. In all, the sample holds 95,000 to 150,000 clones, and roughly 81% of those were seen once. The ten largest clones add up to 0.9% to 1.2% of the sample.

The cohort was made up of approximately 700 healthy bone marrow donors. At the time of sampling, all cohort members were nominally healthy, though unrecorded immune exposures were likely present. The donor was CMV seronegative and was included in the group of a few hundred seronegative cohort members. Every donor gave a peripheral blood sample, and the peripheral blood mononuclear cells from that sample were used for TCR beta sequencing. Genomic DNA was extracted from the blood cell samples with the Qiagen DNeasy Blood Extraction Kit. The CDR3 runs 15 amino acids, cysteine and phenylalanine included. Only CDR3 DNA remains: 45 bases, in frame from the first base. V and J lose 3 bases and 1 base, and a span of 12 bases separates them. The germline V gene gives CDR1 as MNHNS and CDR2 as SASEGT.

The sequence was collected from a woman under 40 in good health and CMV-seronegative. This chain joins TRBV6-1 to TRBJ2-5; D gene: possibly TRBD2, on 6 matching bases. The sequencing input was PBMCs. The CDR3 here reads CASSDYGGGQETQYF. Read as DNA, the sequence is TGTGCCAGCAGTGATTACGGGGGAGGCCAAGAGACCCAGTACTTC.